This T cell receptor (beta chain) is from a study of response to subunit inactivated influenza vaccine. Findings of the study overall: Each seasonal influenza vaccination, the authors suggested, recruits few new T cells.

TCRdb reprocessed the RT-PCR reads via MiXCR and lists one record per CDR3 protein. This table holds 650,000 to 800,000 distinct CDR3 sequences, approximately 15% found once. At least ten counts were recorded for this clonotype. Its target is not known. Germline V gene data show CDR1 as SGHKS and CDR2 as YYEKEE (reference sequence). This CDR3 region has 13 residues. Trimming pared 4 bases from V and 5 bases from J, leaving 9 bases between. Material: PBMCs from blood, obtained around 14 days before vaccination. The chain has TRBV5-5 and TRBJ2-2; D uncertain. This TCR derives from a man aged 50 or older who received an inactivated influenza vaccine. CDR3 loop: CASSPVRTGELFF. In nucleotides, the CDR3 is TGTGCCAGCAGCCCAGTTCGGACCGGGGAGCTGTTTTTT. The full variable domain, with the rest looked up from reference TRBV5-5 and TRBJ2-2, is DAGVTQSPTHLIKTRGQQVTLRCSPISGHKSVSWYQQVLGQGPQFIFQYYEKEERGRGNFPDRFSARQFPNYSSELNVNALLLGDSALYLCASSPVRTGELFFGEGSRLTVL.